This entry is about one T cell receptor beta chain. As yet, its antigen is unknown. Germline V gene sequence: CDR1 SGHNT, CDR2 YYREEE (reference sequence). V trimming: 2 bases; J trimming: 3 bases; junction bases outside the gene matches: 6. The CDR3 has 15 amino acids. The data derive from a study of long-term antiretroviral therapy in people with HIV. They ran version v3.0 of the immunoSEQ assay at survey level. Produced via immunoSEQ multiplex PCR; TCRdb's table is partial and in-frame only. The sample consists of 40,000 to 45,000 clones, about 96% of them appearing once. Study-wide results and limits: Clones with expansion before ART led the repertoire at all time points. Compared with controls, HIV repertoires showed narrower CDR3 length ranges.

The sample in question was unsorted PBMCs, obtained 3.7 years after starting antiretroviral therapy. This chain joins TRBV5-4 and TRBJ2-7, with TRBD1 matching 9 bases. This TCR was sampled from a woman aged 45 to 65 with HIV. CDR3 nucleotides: TGTGCCAGCAGCTTCCCGGGACAGGGACTCTACGAGCAGTACTTC. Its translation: CASSFPGQGLYEQYF.